These T cell receptor beta chains were read from a single sample in a study of cytomegalovirus exposure and HLA in healthy donors. Assay: immunoSEQ multiplex PCR; the TCRdb copy retains only in-frame clones and omits some. This table has 65,000 to 100,000 clones, roughly three quarters appearing once. Sequencing input: PBMCs. Receptors originate from a man aged 35 to 55 in good health and CMV-seronegative. Each CDR3 is given with its conserved first and last residue. A D gene is named only where the DNA matches it firmly. A clone size is listed for some rows: how often the clone was seen (once, few, many), or a class if it is expanded.

>TRBV11-3|16|TRBD1|TRBJ1-1|-
TGTGCCAGCAGCTCTCCCCCCGGGACAGGGGACACTGAAGCTTTCTTT
CASSSPPGTGDTEAFF
>TRBV11-1|16|TRBD2|TRBJ2-5|-
TGTGCCAGCAGCCCAATTAAACTAGCGGGGGCGGAGACCCAGTACTTC
CASSPIKLAGAETQYF
>TRBV5-1|13|-|TRBJ2-7|-
TGCGCCAGCAGCGTGGGGCCGAACTACGAGCAGTACTTC
CASSVGPNYEQYF
>TRBV6-5|12|-|TRBJ1-6|few
TGTGCCAGCAATCCCCCCAGTTCACCCCTCCACTTT
CASNPPSSPLHF
>TRBV19|14|TRBD1|TRBJ2-7|-
TGTGCCAGTAGTAGAAGACAGGGGGCGGGCGAGCAGTACTTC
CASSRRQGAGEQYF
>TRBV7-9|16|-|TRBJ1-4|-
TGTGCCAGCAGCTTAGAGAAGGGGACAACTAATGAAAAACTGTTTTTT
CASSLEKGTTNEKLFF
>TRBV7-6|15|-|TRBJ1-6|-
TGTGCCAGCAGCGCCCTCGCGCTCCGTAATTCACCCCTCCACTTT
CASSALALRNSPLHF
>TRBV7-8|17|TRBD2|TRBJ2-3|-
TGTGCCAGCAGCATGAGACTAGCGGGGGGTAGCACAGATACGCAGTATTTT
CASSMRLAGGSTDTQYF
>TRBV19|14|-|TRBJ2-7|once
TGTGCCAGTAGCAGACAGGCCGACTCCTACGAGCAGTACTTC
CASSRQADSYEQYF
>TRBV7-2|11|-|TRBJ2-3|-
TGTGCCAGCAGCTCATCAGATACGCAGTATTTT
CASSSSDTQYF
>TRBV5-1|16|TRBD2|TRBJ2-7|-
TGCGCCAGCAGCTTCGGACCGGGAGGGGTACCCTACGAGCAGTACTTC
CASSFGPGGVPYEQYF
>TRBV28|14|TRBD2|TRBJ2-7|once
TGTGCCAGCGGTCGTAGCGGGGGTATCTACGAGCAGTACTTC
CASGRSGGIYEQYF
>TRBV2|18|-|TRBJ2-7|-
TGTGCCAGCAGTGACCCCGGCAGCGGGACACCGACGAATTACGAGCAGTACTTC
CASSDPGSGTPTNYEQYF
>TRBV7-3|15|-|TRBJ1-6|-
TGTGCCAGCAGCTTCACAGCCTCCTATAATTCACCCCTCCACTTT
CASSFTASYNSPLHF
>TRBV5-1|14|TRBD1|TRBJ2-5|-
TGCGCCAGCAGCTTGGGGGACAGGGCTGAGACCCAGTACTTC
CASSLGDRAETQYF
>TRBV11-2|15|-|TRBJ1-1|-
TGTGCCAGCAGCGGAAAACCGGGACAAAACACTGAAGCTTTCTTT
CASSGKPGQNTEAFF
>TRBV7-3|15|TRBD2|TRBJ2-7|-
TGTGCCAGCAGCCCGACTAGCGGGGGGACCTACGAGCAGTACTTC
CASSPTSGGTYEQYF
>TRBV6-6|14|-|TRBJ1-5|many
TGTGCCAGCAGAGAGAGACAGAGCAATCAGCCCCAGCATTTT
CASRERQSNQPQHF
>TRBV5-4|17|TRBD1|TRBJ2-2|-
TGTGCCAGCAGCTTGGGACAGGGGGCGCCGGGAACCGGGGAGCTGTTTTTT
CASSLGQGAPGTGELFF
>TRBV2|15|TRBD2|TRBJ2-1|few
TGTGCCAGCAGTGAATCACTAGCGGGGTACAATGAGCAGTTCTTC
CASSESLAGYNEQFF
>TRBV4-2|17|TRBD1|TRBJ2-1|-
TGTGCCAGCAGCCAACTGGGGAACAGGGGGATTGGGCGGGAGCAGTTCTTC
CASSQLGNRGIGREQFF
>TRBV4-2|18|TRBD1|TRBJ2-3|-
TGTGCCAGCAGCCAAGATCAGCGGGACAGGGGGGGCACAGATACGCAGTATTTT
CASSQDQRDRGGTDTQYF
>TRBV7-9|15|-|TRBJ1-1|once
TGTGCCAGCAGCCCGCCGACGGGAGAGAACACTGAAGCTTTCTTT
CASSPPTGENTEAFF
>TRBV5-5|16|TRBD1|TRBJ2-1|-
TGTGCCAGCAGCCTAGGACAGGGCATCACCTACAATGAGCAGTTCTTC
CASSLGQGITYNEQFF
>TRBV7-8|17|-|TRBJ1-1|-
TGTGCCAGCAGCTTAGACGCCCTCCAGAGGATGAACACTGAAGCTTTCTTT
CASSLDALQRMNTEAFF
>TRBV5-1|12|-|TRBJ1-2|-
TGCGCCAGCAGTGGAGGGACCTATGGCTACACCTTC
CASSGGTYGYTF
>TRBV2|13|-|TRBJ1-1|few
TGTGCCAGCAGTGAAGAACAGGCCTCTGAAGCTTTCTTT
CASSEEQASEAFF
>TRBV28|14|TRBD2|TRBJ2-1|-
TGTGCCAGCATCGCTAGCGGGTCCTACAATGAGCAGTTCTTC
CASIASGSYNEQFF
>TRBV7-2|17|TRBD1|TRBJ2-2|-
TGTGCCAGCAGCTTAGCCCGGGACAGAGCTTTCACCGGGGAGCTGTTTTTT
CASSLARDRAFTGELFF
>TRBV19|13|-|TRBJ1-5|-
TGTGCCAGTAGTATTGGGGAGGGTCAGCCCCAGCATTTT
CASSIGEGQPQHF
>TRBV5-6|14|-|TRBJ1-1|-
TGTGCCAGCAGCTCAGGGGTCAAGAACACTGAAGCTTTCTTT
CASSSGVKNTEAFF
>TRBV2|12|-|TRBJ2-3|-
TGTGCCAGCAGCGGGACTGGCAATACGCAGTATTTT
CASSGTGNTQYF
>TRBV6-4|15|TRBD2|TRBJ2-3|-
TGTGCCAGCAGCCTGACTAGCGGCCGCACAGATACGCAGTATTTT
CASSLTSGRTDTQYF
>TRBV4-3|15|TRBD2|TRBJ2-7|-
TGCGCCAGCAGCCAAGGGGTAGCGGGTTCCTACGAGCAGTACTTC
CASSQGVAGSYEQYF
>TRBV10-3|14|TRBD2|TRBJ2-7|-
TGTGCCATCAGCCAGCGGGGGGCGCCGTACGAGCAGTACTTC
CAISQRGAPYEQYF
>TRBV7-9|15|TRBD1|TRBJ1-5|-
TGTGCCAGCAGCCCGGGACAGGGGTCCAATCAGCCCCAGCATTTT
CASSPGQGSNQPQHF
>TRBV7-2|15|-|TRBJ1-3|few
TGTGCCAGCTTGTCGGGGTTCAGCTCTGGAAACACCATATATTTT
CASLSGFSSGNTIYF
>TRBV4-1|15|TRBD1|TRBJ1-1|-
TGCGCCAGCAGCCCATCTTCGACAGGGTTCACTGAAGCTTTCTTT
CASSPSSTGFTEAFF
>TRBV4-1|15|TRBD1|TRBJ2-5|-
TGCGCCAGCAGCCTAGGACAGGGGAGGCGAGAGACCCAGTACTTC
CASSLGQGRRETQYF
>TRBV27|13|-|TRBJ2-5|-
TGTGCCAGCAGTTTTGGAGAGGCAGAGACCCAGTACTTC
CASSFGEAETQYF
>TRBV9|13|-|TRBJ1-1|-
TGTGCCAGCACCCGTGCATTGGAGACTGAAGCTTTCTTT
CASTRALETEAFF
>TRBV27|22|TRBD1|TRBJ1-6|once
TGTGCCAGCAGTTTATTTGCACCCCGGGACAGTCGACGGGCCTCCTATAATTCACCCCTCCACTTT
CASSLFAPRDSRRASYNSPLHF
>TRBV30|14|TRBD1|TRBJ1-3|-
TGTGCCTGGAGTGCCGGACAGGGTGGAAACACCATATATTTT
CAWSAGQGGNTIYF
>TRBV7-2|18|TRBD1|TRBJ2-4|once
TGTGCCAGCAGCCACAGAAACGCCGGGACAGGGAGTAAAAACATTCAGTACTTC
CASSHRNAGTGSKNIQYF
>TRBV28|14|-|TRBJ2-7|-
TGTGCCAGCAACAGCCCCGGGGGGCCTGTCGAGCAGTACTTC
CASNSPGGPVEQYF
>TRBV7-8|11|TRBD1|TRBJ1-2|-
TGTGCCAGCAGGGGGACAGCCGGCTACACCTTC
CASRGTAGYTF
>TRBV10-2|16|-|TRBJ2-7|-
TGCGCCAGCGGTCCTGGGGTGGCGAGGGAGTTATACGAGCAGTACTTC
CASGPGVARELYEQYF
>TRBV6-5|13|-|TRBJ1-5|-
TGTGCCAGCAACCTTACCCCGGGGCAGCCCCAGCATTTT
CASNLTPGQPQHF
>TRBV28|15|-|TRBJ2-7|-
TGTGCCAGCACCCCACCAGGTGCGGGGCTCTACGAGCAGTACTTC
CASTPPGAGLYEQYF
>TRBV29-1|11|-|TRBJ2-7|-
TGCAGCGTTAGGGGATTTTACGAGCAGTACTTC
CSVRGFYEQYF
>TRBV4-1|14|-|TRBJ1-5|once
TGCGCCAGCAGCCCCCCCGGTAGCAATCAGCCCCAGCATTTT
CASSPPGSNQPQHF
>TRBV6-5|16|TRBD1|TRBJ2-7|-
TGTGCCAGCAGTTATCAAGCCGGGACAGGGGGCTACGAGCAGTACTTC
CASSYQAGTGGYEQYF
>TRBV6-1|13|-|TRBJ1-4|-
TGTGCCAGCAGACACGACAACAAAGAAAAACTGTTTTTT
CASRHDNKEKLFF
>TRBV2|14|TRBD1|TRBJ1-2|once
TGTGCCAGCTCCGGGACAGTATCTAACTATGGCTACACCTTC
CASSGTVSNYGYTF
>TRBV11-2|14|-|TRBJ2-3|once
TGTGCCAGCAGCTTAGCCGGGGGAACGGATACGCAGTATTTT
CASSLAGGTDTQYF
>TRBV7-7|13|-|TRBJ2-1|-
TGTGCCAGCAGCTTAGAGGGGGGGGGTGAGCAGTTCTTC
CASSLEGGGEQFF
>TRBV6-1|15|-|TRBJ2-5|-
TGTGCCAGCAGTGATACAGGGCACTCGGGAGAGACCCAGTACTTC
CASSDTGHSGETQYF
>TRBV7-3|14|-|TRBJ1-2|-
TGTGCCAGCAGCGCTGGACAAGGGGAATATGGCTACCCCTTC
CASSAGQGEYGYPF
>TRBV7-9|14|-|TRBJ1-1|-
TGTGCCAGCATCCCTGTCGGGGATTGGACTGAAGCTTTCTTT
CASIPVGDWTEAFF
>TRBV9|15|-|TRBJ2-2|few
TGTGCCAGCAGCGTCAAGGGACACAACACCGGGGAGCTGTTTTTT
CASSVKGHNTGELFF